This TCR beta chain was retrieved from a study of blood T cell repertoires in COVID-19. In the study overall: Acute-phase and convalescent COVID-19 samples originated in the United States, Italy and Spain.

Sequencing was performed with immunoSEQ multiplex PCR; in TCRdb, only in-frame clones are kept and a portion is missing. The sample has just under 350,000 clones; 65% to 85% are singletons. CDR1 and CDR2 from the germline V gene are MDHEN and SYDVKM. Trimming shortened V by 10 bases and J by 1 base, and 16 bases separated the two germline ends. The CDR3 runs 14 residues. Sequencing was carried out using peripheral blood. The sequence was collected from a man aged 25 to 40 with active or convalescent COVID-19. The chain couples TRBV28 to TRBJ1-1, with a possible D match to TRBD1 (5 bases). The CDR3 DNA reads TGTGCCACCGAGGGGAGGGTCCCGAACACTGAAGCTTTCTTT. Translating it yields CATEGRVPNTEAFF. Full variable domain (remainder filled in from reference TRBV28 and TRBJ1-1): DVKVTQSSRYLVKRTGEKVFLECVQDMDHENMFWYRQDPGLGLRLIYFSYDVKMKEKGDIPEGYSVSREKKERFSLILESASTNQTSMYLCATEGRVPNTEAFFGQGTRLTVV.